This passage covers 15 T cell receptor beta chains from one sample sequenced in a study of T cells in Graves' hyperthyroidism and ophthalmopathy. RNA transcripts were the template for amplifying TCR beta CDR3 regions. In the first-round RT-PCR of the TCR CDR3, the HTBI primer set was used. A single record per CDR3 protein comes from TCRdb applying MiXCR to the multiplex PCR reads. The table records roughly 520,000 distinct CDR3 sequences, 24% of them present only once. Sequenced input: blood. The source is a woman aged 25-40 years with Graves' ophthalmopathy.

This clonotype came up many times. The V gene is TRBV7-2, the J gene TRBJ2-5; perhaps D is TRBD1 or TRBD2 (5 bases each). Germline V gives CDR1 SGHTA, CDR2 FQGNSA. The CDR3 contains 15 residues. Trimming removed 1 base from V and 5 bases from J, with 14 bases in between. CDR3 in DNA: TGTGCCAGCAGCTTAGTTCTTGGGGGTTGGGAGACCCAGTACTTC. It translates to CASSLVLGGWETQYF.

The chain recombines TRBV6-2 or TRBV6-3 with TRBJ2-7; perhaps D is TRBD1 or TRBD2 (5 bases each). The CDR3 runs to 16 residues. V shed 4 bases and J shed 5 bases, with 21 bases lying between them. From germline, CDR1 is MNHEY and CDR2 SVGEGT. The CDR3 nucleotides read TGTGCCAGCAGTTCCCTCTCGGATCAACTAGGGGACGAGCAGTACTTC. This sequence encodes CASSSLSDQLGDEQYF.

The chain combines TRBV4-1 with TRBJ2-5, with 13 positions matching TRBD2. Germline V CDR1 and CDR2: MGHRA, YSYEKL. V shed 0 bases, J shed 3 bases, and the junction held 4 bases outside the gene matches. The CDR3 extends over 17 amino acids. Written as DNA, the CDR3 is TGCGCCAGCAGCCAAGACGGACTAGCGGGGGTTGAAGAGACCCAGTACTTC. This encodes CASSQDGLAGVEETQYF.

Ten or more counts support this clonotype. V usage is TRBV24-1 and J usage is TRBJ2-7, with TRBD2 identical over 7 bases. Germline lookup yields CDR1 KGHDR and CDR2 SFDVKD. Unmatched junction bases numbered 6, after V lost 4 bases and J lost 4 bases. CDR3 size: 14 residues. The CDR3 DNA reads as TGTGCCACCAGTGAGGGAGGGGCTGGTTACGAGCAGTACTTC. Translation gives CATSEGGAGYEQYF.

This clonotype was detected a few times. CDR3 bases: TGCGCCAGCAGCTTAAACCGGGGGGATGGCTACACCTTC. This gives the protein CASSLNRGDGYTF. The rearrangement uses TRBV5-1 and TRBJ1-2; a possible D gene is TRBD1 (5 bases). This CDR3 region has 13 residues. Per germline, CDR1 SGHRS and CDR2 YFSETQ. V lost 2 bases and J lost 6, with 11 bases in between.

This clonotype was detected only a few times. The chain combines TRBV24-1 with TRBJ1-5; TRBD1 is a possible D gene (5 bases). The CDR3 runs 12 residues. Germline CDR1 KGHDR, CDR2 SFDVKD. Between the trimmed V and J ends, which lost 5 bases and 6 bases, there was a span of 7 bases. The DNA of the CDR3 is TGTGCCACCAGTGGGGGCGGTCAGCCCCAGCATTTT. Translation: CATSGGGQPQHF.

The chain recombines TRBV19 with TRBJ2-4; 8 nucleotides match TRBD1. Trimming cost V 5 bases and J 7 bases; bases outside gene matches: 4. The V gene's germline CDR1 is LNHDA and CDR2 SQIVND (reference sequence). CDR3 length: 13 amino acids. This chain's CDR3 is CASSLAGGNIQYF. Written as DNA, the CDR3 is TGTGCCAGTAGTCTTGCAGGGGGCAACATTCAGTACTTC.

This clonotype was seen only a few times. This chain uses TRBV12-3 or TRBV12-4 with TRBJ2-5; 15 bases agree with TRBD2. Trimming at V came to 4 bases and at J to 3 bases, leaving 3 bases not matched to a gene. The CDR3 contains 16 residues. DNA for the CDR3: TGTGCCAGCAGTTCCCGGACTAGCGGGGGGGAAGAGACCCAGTACTTC. Protein product: CASSSRTSGGEETQYF.

This clonotype came up many times. The chain links TRBV19 to TRBJ1-5; 12 bases agree with TRBD1. Losses at the gene ends were 6 bases for V and 6 bases for J; bases not matched to a gene: 6. The germline CDR1 and CDR2 sequences are LNHDA and SQIVND (reference sequence). The CDR3 length is 15 residues. CDR3 in DNA: TGTGCCAGTAGCTGGGGACAGGGGGCCTTTCAGCCCCAGCATTTT. Protein product: CASSWGQGAFQPQHF. Combining the CDR3 with reference TRBV19 and TRBJ1-5 gives the whole variable domain DGGITQSPKYLFRKEGQNVTLSCEQNLNHDAMYWYRQDPGQGLRLIYYSQIVNDFQKGDIAEGYSVSREKKESFPLTVTSAQKNPTAFYLCASSWGQGAFQPQHFGDGTRLSIL.

This clonotype occurred a few times. V gene TRBV6-1 combines with J gene TRBJ2-7; D might be TRBD1 or TRBD2, each matching 5 bases. V was cut by 11 bases and J by 3 bases, with 8 bases left in between. The CDR3 has 10 amino acids. Looked up from germline, CDR1 is MNHNS and CDR2 is SASEGT. This chain's CDR3 is CALGDYEQYF. CDR3 DNA sequence: TGTGCCTTGGGGGACTACGAGCAGTACTTC.

The chain uses TRBV20-1 and TRBJ2-5; the match to TRBD2 covers 7 bases. Per germline, CDR1 DFQATT and CDR2 SNEGSKA (reference sequence). V dropped 1 base and J dropped 0; count of bases not matched to a gene: 8. The CDR3 has 16 amino acids. CDR3 sequence (DNA): TGCAGTGCTAGAGTGGGCGGGGGACCGTACCAAGAGACCCAGTACTTC. Encoded protein: CSARVGGGPYQETQYF.

This clonotype was seen many times. The genes are TRBV28 and TRBJ1-5; D gene unclear. From germline, CDR1 is MDHEN and CDR2 SYDVKM. The CDR3 spans 15 residues. The ends were cut back, 8 bases at V and 6 bases at J, with 20 bases in the middle. DNA of the CDR3: TGTGCCAGCTCAGTCGGTCCGCCGGGAGGTCAGCCCCAGCATTTT. It encodes CASSVGPPGGQPQHF. The variable domain in full, with the rest retrieved from reference TRBV28 and TRBJ1-5, is DVKVTQSSRYLVKRTGEKVFLECVQDMDHENMFWYRQDPGLGLRLIYFSYDVKMKEKGDIPEGYSVSREKKERFSLILESASTNQTSMYLCASSVGPPGGQPQHFGDGTRLSIL.

The chain employs TRBV5-1 and TRBJ2-7, with D perhaps matching TRBD1 (5 bases). This CDR3 spans 14 amino acids. Trimming cost V 0 bases and J 3 bases, with 10 bases left between them. From germline, CDR1 is SGHRS and CDR2 YFSETQ. This chain's CDR3 is CASSLEGIDYEQYF. CDR3 nucleotides: TGCGCCAGCAGCTTGGAGGGGATTGACTACGAGCAGTACTTC.

The sample holds many counts of this clonotype. The genes are TRBV29-1 and TRBJ1-2; 9 bases fit TRBD1. Germline CDR1 reads SQVTM; CDR2 reads ANQGSEA. The CDR3 sequence is 13 residues long. Losses at the gene ends were 7 bases for V and 2 bases for J; bases not matched to a gene: 5. This chain's CDR3 is CSADRGTNYGYTF. CDR3 in DNA: TGCAGCGCTGACAGGGGGACGAACTATGGCTACACCTTC.

This clonotype was detected ten times or more. V usage is TRBV18 and J usage is TRBJ2-7; 7 positions match TRBD1. Germline CDR1 is KGHSH and CDR2 is LQKENI. The CDR3 is made up of 15 amino acids. The ends lost 4 bases at V and 5 bases at J; junction bases unmatched: 11. In DNA form, the CDR3 reads TGTGCCAGCTCACTCCCTGGTAGGGGGCATGACGAGCAGTACTTC. Residues: CASSLPGRGHDEQYF.